This T cell receptor beta chain was captured in a study of blood T cells in healthy people across ages. Overall study results and limits: Older individuals had lower TCR beta diversity per million T cells (the decline was roughly linear). Estimates of diversity drawn from one million T cells were considered underestimates.

Details on this clonotype: Its antigen is not identified.

With a J-beta primer mix and a sample-barcoded 5' primer, a second PCR ran about 6 to 11 cycles. One entry per CDR3 protein, called by TCRdb with MiXCR from the 5' RACE reads. The table includes approximately 670,000 distinct CDR3 sequences, about 43% detected once. The sample comprised blood. The sequence was collected from an elderly man in good health.

The CDR3 nucleotides are TGCGCCAGCAGCTTGGTAGGGGGACGGGGGGCGGCCGAGCAGTACTTC. It encodes CASSLVGGRGAAEQYF. V and J are TRBV5-1 and TRBJ2-7, with D possibly TRBD2 on 7 matching bases. This CDR3 spans 16 amino acids. Per the germline V gene, CDR1 is SGHRS and CDR2 is YFSETQ. Trimming removed 0 bases from V and 6 bases from J, with 19 bases in between.